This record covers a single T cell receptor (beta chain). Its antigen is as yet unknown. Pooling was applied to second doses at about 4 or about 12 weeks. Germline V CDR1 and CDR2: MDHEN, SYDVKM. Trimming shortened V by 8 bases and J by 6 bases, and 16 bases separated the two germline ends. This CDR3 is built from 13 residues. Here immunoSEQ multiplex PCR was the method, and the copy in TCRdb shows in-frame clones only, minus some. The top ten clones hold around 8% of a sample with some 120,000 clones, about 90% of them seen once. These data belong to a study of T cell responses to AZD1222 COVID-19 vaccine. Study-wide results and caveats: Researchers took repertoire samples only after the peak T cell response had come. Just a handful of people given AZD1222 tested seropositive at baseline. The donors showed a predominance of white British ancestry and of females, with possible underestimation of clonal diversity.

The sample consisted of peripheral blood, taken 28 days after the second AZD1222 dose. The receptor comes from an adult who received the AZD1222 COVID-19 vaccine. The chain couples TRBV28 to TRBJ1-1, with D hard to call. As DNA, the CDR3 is TGTGCCAGCCGTTCGGGTGGGGTCGCTGAAGCTTTCTTT. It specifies CASRSGGVAEAFF.